The entry that follows covers one TCR beta chain sequence. Antigen: not known. This may be a read error, as it is one base from a much larger clone. Time point reported: newly diagnosed GD, antithyroid drugs for less than 3 months. Isolated PBMC RNA provided the starting material for the TCR library. The data are from a study of regulatory T cells in long-lasting Graves disease. Both iRepertoire HTBI primers and Arm-PCR of CDR3 regions were used to build the TCR beta libraries. TCRdb recomputed calls from the multiplex PCR reads with MiXCR, one row per CDR3 protein. The sample has around 250,000 distinct CDR3 sequences, 20% to 25% seen once. Germline loops: CDR1 SEHNR, CDR2 FQNEAQ (reference sequence). This CDR3 contains 20 residues. Regarding the study as a whole: Persistent disease samples used TRBV28, TRBJ1-2 and TRBJ2-5 preferentially. Thyroid tissue was not sampled; only peripheral blood was.

This sequence was found in a female donor with Graves disease. The input for sequencing was peripheral blood mononuclear cells (PBMCs), taken at new diagnosis, from a patient treated with antithyroid drugs. The rearrangement uses TRBV7-9 and TRBJ2-1; TRBD2 is a possible D gene (6 bases). The CDR3 nucleotides read TGTGCCAGCAGTTACCCGGTTTCGGGACTCCTGATCGTGTCCTACGATGAGCAGTTCTTC. It codes for CASSYPVSGLLIVSYDEQFF.